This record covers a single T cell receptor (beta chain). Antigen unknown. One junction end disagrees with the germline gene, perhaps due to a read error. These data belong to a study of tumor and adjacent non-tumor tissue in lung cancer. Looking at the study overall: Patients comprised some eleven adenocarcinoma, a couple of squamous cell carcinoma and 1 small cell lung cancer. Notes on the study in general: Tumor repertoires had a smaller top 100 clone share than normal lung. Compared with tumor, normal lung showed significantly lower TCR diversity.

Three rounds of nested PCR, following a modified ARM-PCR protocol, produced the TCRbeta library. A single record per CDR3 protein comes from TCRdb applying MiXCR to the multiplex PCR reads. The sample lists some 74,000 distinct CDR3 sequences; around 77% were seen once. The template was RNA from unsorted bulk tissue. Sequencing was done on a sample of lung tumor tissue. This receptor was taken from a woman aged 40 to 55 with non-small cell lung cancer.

DNA of the CDR3: TGTGCCAGCAGTCCCTCCTATCCATATAGCAATCAGACCCAGCATTTT. Encoded protein: CASSPSYPYSNQTQHF. The chain employs TRBV6-2 or TRBV6-3 and TRBJ1-5; no clear D gene. From germline, CDR1 is MNHEY and CDR2 SVGEGT. CDR3 size: 16 residues.